A selection of T cell receptor beta chains follows, all from one sample in a study of early T cells in non-severe SARS-CoV-2 infection. TCRdb analysed the 5' RACE reads with MiXCR anew, one entry per CDR3 protein. The data show 55,000 to 75,000 distinct CDR3 sequences, 6.5% to 8.5% seen once. Sequenced sample: whole blood. These receptors were collected from an adult who was a healthcare worker with PCR-confirmed SARS-CoV-2 infection or an uninfected control (not recorded which). CDR3s include the opening cysteine and the closing phenylalanine or tryptophan. A D gene is named only where the DNA matches it firmly. A clone size is listed for some rows: how often the clone was seen (once, few, many), or a class if it is expanded.

J,V,D,size,CDR3,DNA
TRBJ2-2,TRBV15,.,few,CATSRDGGGGELFF,TGTGCCACCAGCAGAGATGGGGGTGGCGGGGAGCTGTTTTTT
TRBJ2-7,TRBV7-8,.,many,CASMGGARSYEQYF,TGTGCCAGCATGGGGGGCGCTCGCTCCTACGAGCAGTACTTC
TRBJ2-2,TRBV7-3,.,many,CASSFAGGGTGELFF,TGTGCCAGCAGCTTCGCCGGGGGCGGCACCGGGGAGCTGTTTTTT
TRBJ2-4,TRBV24-1,TRBD1,many,CATSDSRTGVIQYF,TGTGCCACCAGTGATTCGAGGACAGGGGTCATTCAGTACTTC
TRBJ2-3,TRBV7-3,.,few,CASSSGGTTDTQYF,TGTGCCAGCAGCTCAGGGGGGACCACAGATACGCAGTATTTT
TRBJ1-1,TRBV15,TRBD1,.,CATSRGPGGTGTEAFF,TGTGCCACCAGCAGAGGTCCAGGGGGCACGGGCACTGAAGCTTTCTTT
TRBJ2-4,TRBV9,TRBD1,many,CASSGTGGNIQYF,TGTGCCAGCAGCGGGACAGGGGGAAACATTCAGTACTTC
TRBJ1-2,TRBV19,.,many,CASSIASTASSSYGYTF,TGTGCCAGTAGTATAGCTTCGACAGCCTCAAGTAGCTATGGCTACACCTTC
TRBJ2-7,TRBV18,TRBD2,few,CASSINGGSSYEQYF,TGTGCCAGCTCAATAAACGGGGGGAGCTCCTACGAGCAGTACTTC
TRBJ1-1,TRBV9,TRBD1,medium-sized,CASSALDRALRTEAFF,TGTGCCAGCAGCGCTTTGGACAGGGCTTTGAGGACTGAAGCTTTCTTT
TRBJ2-2,TRBV6-4,TRBD2,.,CASSETSGISGELFF,TGTGCCAGCAGTGAAACTAGCGGGATATCCGGGGAGCTGTTTTTT
TRBJ2-2,TRBV5-4,.,.,CASSPRTGPGELFF,TGTGCCAGCAGCCCCAGGACGGGGCCCGGGGAGCTGTTTTTT
TRBJ2-3,TRBV20-1,.,few,CSARRAQRAPGDTQYF,TGCAGTGCTAGGAGAGCCCAGCGGGCCCCGGGCGATACGCAGTATTTT
TRBJ2-2,TRBV18,TRBD1,.,CASSRDSLAGELFF,TGTGCCAGCTCACGGGACAGCCTGGCTGGGGAGCTGTTTTTT
TRBJ1-1,TRBV12-3/TRBV12-4,TRBD1,.,CASRRTGEGSTEAFF,TGTGCCAGCAGAAGAACAGGGGAGGGGAGCACTGAAGCTTTCTTT
TRBJ2-7,TRBV18,TRBD2,many,CASSTTSGMYEQYF,TGTGCCAGCTCTACGACTAGCGGGATGTACGAGCAGTACTTC
TRBJ2-1,TRBV19,.,many,CASSFSIAPRNEQFF,TGTGCCAGTAGTTTTTCCATAGCCCCCCGCAATGAGCAGTTCTTC
TRBJ2-3,TRBV5-1,.,many,CASSGQGFKGDTQYF,TGCGCCAGCAGCGGTCAGGGGTTTAAAGGAGATACGCAGTATTTT
TRBJ1-4,TRBV18,TRBD1,.,CASSPFQGDATNEKLFF,TGTGCCAGCTCACCCTTTCAGGGGGATGCAACTAATGAAAAACTGTTTTTT
TRBJ2-5,TRBV6-5,.,few,CASSYVGRSQETQYF,TGTGCCAGCAGTTACGTAGGACGCTCCCAAGAGACCCAGTACTTC
TRBJ2-3,TRBV11-2,.,many,CASSSTLTDTQYF,TGTGCCAGCAGTTCCACACTCACAGATACGCAGTATTTT
TRBJ1-5,TRBV2,TRBD1,.,CASSPRQGVVQPQHF,TGTGCCAGCAGCCCCCGACAGGGTGTGGTTCAGCCCCAGCATTTT
TRBJ2-3,TRBV20-1,TRBD2,.,CSARDWTSPKPQYF,TGCAGTGCTAGAGATTGGACTAGCCCGAAACCGCAGTATTTT
TRBJ1-6,TRBV30,.,.,CAWRDSSYNSPLHF,TGTGCCTGGCGCGACAGCTCCTATAATTCACCCCTCCACTTT
TRBJ2-1,TRBV29-1,.,few,CSAKYNEQFF,TGCAGCGCCAAATACAATGAGCAGTTCTTC
TRBJ1-2,TRBV12-3/TRBV12-4,.,many,CASRPPTNYGYTF,TGTGCCAGCAGACCTCCCACTAACTATGGCTACACCTTC
TRBJ1-2,TRBV29-1,.,few,CSVESRVVDGYTF,TGCAGCGTTGAAAGCAGGGTGGTCGATGGCTACACCTTC
TRBJ1-1,TRBV5-6,.,many,CASSFPGLNTEAFF,TGTGCCAGCAGCTTCCCAGGGTTGAACACTGAAGCTTTCTTT
TRBJ1-1,TRBV15,.,many,CATSSVPPTGRAFF,TGTGCCACCAGCAGTGTTCCGCCCACAGGGAGGGCTTTCTTT
TRBJ2-7,TRBV20-1,.,many,CSARTFSSYEQYF,TGCAGTGCTAGGACTTTCAGCTCCTACGAGCAGTACTTC
TRBJ2-2,TRBV10-2,.,.,CASTHAFGNTGELFF,TGCGCCAGCACTCATGCATTTGGGAACACCGGGGAGCTGTTTTTT
TRBJ1-1,TRBV7-2,TRBD1,.,CASSPPRGTREEAFF,TGTGCCAGCAGCCCCCCCAGGGGGACGCGAGAGGAAGCTTTCTTT
TRBJ2-1,TRBV28,.,.,CASSLQGVGEQFF,TGTGCCAGCAGTTTGCAGGGAGTAGGTGAGCAGTTCTTC
TRBJ2-4,TRBV6-5,.,many,CASRPGTGRDIQYF,TGTGCCAGCAGGCCAGGGACGGGCAGGGACATTCAGTACTTC
TRBJ1-3,TRBV13,TRBD1,.,CASSADRALGNTIYF,TGTGCCAGCAGCGCCGACAGGGCGCTGGGAAACACCATATATTTT
TRBJ1-4,TRBV19,TRBD1,many,CASTPGQGELFF,TGTGCCAGTACGCCGGGACAGGGGGAACTGTTTTTT
TRBJ2-2,TRBV24-1,.,many,CATSDHTNTGELFF,TGTGCCACCAGTGATCACACCAACACCGGGGAGCTGTTTTTT
TRBJ2-1,TRBV28,.,many,CASSPDPTRRNEQFF,TGTGCCAGCAGTCCAGACCCGACTAGGAGGAATGAGCAGTTCTTC
TRBJ2-7,TRBV5-4,.,.,CASSLEVPYEQYF,TGTGCCAGCAGCTTGGAAGTCCCCTACGAGCAGTACTTC
TRBJ2-1,TRBV2,TRBD2,few,CASSRTRGLQNEQFF,TGTGCCAGCAGTAGGACAAGGGGACTACAAAATGAGCAGTTCTTC
TRBJ2-7,TRBV20-1,.,many,CSAVPPDRNEQYF,TGCAGTGCCGTCCCTCCGGATAGGAACGAGCAGTACTTC
TRBJ2-1,TRBV6-5,.,few,CASNWGPGEFF,TGTGCCAGCAATTGGGGGCCGGGGGAGTTCTTC
TRBJ2-1,TRBV7-3,.,few,CASSLSRASRHEQFF,TGTGCCAGCAGCTTAAGTAGGGCTAGTAGACATGAGCAGTTCTTC
TRBJ2-5,TRBV5-1,.,few,CASSLEGVETQYF,TGCGCCAGCAGCTTGGAAGGGGTAGAGACCCAGTACTTC
TRBJ2-1,TRBV7-7,.,few,CASSSRDYNEQFF,TGTGCCAGCAGCTCCCGGGACTACAATGAGCAGTTCTTC
TRBJ1-5,TRBV25-1,TRBD1,.,CASRGQDNQPQHF,TGTGCCAGCAGGGGACAGGATAATCAGCCCCAGCATTTT
TRBJ2-7,TRBV6-6,TRBD1,many,CASAQATGDRYEQYF,TGTGCCAGCGCCCAGGCCACAGGGGATCGCTACGAGCAGTACTTC
TRBJ2-3,TRBV20-1,TRBD2,.,CSTSRREEGDTQYF,TGCAGTACCAGTCGGCGGGAGGAAGGCGATACGCAGTATTTT